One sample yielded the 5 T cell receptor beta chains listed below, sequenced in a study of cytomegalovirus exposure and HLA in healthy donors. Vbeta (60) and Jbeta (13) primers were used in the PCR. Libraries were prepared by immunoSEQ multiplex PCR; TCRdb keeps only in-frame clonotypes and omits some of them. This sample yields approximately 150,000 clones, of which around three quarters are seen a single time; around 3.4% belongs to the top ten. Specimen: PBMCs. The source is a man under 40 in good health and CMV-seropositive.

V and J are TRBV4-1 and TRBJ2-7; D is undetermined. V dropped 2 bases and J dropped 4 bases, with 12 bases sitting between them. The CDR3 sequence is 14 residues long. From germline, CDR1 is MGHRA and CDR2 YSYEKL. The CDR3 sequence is CASSQPSERYEQYF. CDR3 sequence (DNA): TGCGCCAGCAGCCAACCTTCTGAACGGTACGAGCAGTACTTC.

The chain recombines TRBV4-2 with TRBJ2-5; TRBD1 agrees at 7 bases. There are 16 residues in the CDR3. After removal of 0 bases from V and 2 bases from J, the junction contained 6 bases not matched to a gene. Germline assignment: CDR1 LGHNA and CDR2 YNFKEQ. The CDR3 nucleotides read TGTGCCAGCAGCCAAGAAATCTTCAGGGGGCAAGAGACCCAGTACTTC. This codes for CASSQEIFRGQETQYF.

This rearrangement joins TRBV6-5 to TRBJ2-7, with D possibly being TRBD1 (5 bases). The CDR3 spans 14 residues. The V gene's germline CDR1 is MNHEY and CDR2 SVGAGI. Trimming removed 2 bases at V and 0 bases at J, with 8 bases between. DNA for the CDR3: TGTGCCAGCAGTTACCTCGACAGCTCCTACGAGCAGTACTTC. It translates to CASSYLDSSYEQYF.

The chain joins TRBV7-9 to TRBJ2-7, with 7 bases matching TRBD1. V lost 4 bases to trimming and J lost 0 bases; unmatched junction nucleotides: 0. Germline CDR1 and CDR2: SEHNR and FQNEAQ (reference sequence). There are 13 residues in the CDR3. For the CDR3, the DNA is TGTGCCAGCAGCTGGGACAGCTCCTACGAGCAGTACTTC. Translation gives CASSWDSSYEQYF.

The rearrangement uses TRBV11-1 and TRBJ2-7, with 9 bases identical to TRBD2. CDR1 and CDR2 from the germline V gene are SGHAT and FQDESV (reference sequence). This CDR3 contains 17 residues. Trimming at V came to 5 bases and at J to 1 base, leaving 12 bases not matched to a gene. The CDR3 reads CASSPSLSGGFSYEQYF. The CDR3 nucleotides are TGTGCCAGCAGCCCCTCGTTAAGCGGGGGGTTTTCCTACGAGCAGTACTTC. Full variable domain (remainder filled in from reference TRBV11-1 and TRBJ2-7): EAEVAQSPRYKITEKSQAVAFWCDPISGHATLYWYRQILGQGPELLVQFQDESVVDDSQLPKDRFSAERLKGVDSTLKIQPAELGDSAMYLCASSPSLSGGFSYEQYFGPGTRLTVT.